The sequence of this T cell receptor beta chain was determined in a study of CD8+ T cells in alopecia areata. This clone is a singleton in its sample. Treatment in this sample: oral pan-JAK inhibitor, 5-10 mg twice daily. Investigators isolated RNA and reverse transcribed it into cDNA to act as the sequencing template. The table came from immunoSEQ multiplex PCR; TCRdb's copy has only in-frame clones and leaves some out. Of some 190,000 clones listed, more than 55% were seen once; the top ten hold about 1.3%. Sequencing was performed on CD4+ T cells sorted from blood, taken at week 49, from a patient treated with tofacitinib. This TCR was sampled from a human donor with alopecia areata.

CDR3 sequence reads: CASSYVGGYTF. CDR3 bases: TGTGCCAGCAGTTACGTGGGCGGCTACACCTTC. The chain has TRBV6-6 and TRBJ1-2; D ambiguous. Germline V gene data show CDR1 as MNHNY and CDR2 as SVGAGI (reference sequence). V lost 2 bases to trimming and J lost 8 bases, with 6 bases between them. CDR3 length: 11 residues.